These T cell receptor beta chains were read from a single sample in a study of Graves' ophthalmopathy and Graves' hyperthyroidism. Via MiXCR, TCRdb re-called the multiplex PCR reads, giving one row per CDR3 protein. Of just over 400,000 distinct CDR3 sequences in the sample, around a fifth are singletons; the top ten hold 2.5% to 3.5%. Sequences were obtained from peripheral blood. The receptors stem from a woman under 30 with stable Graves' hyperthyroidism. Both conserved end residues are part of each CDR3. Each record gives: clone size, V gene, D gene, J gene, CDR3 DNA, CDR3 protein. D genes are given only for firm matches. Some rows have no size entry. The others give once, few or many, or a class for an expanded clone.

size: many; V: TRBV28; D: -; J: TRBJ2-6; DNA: TGTGCCAGCAGTTCCGGGACATGGGACTCTGGGGCCAACGTCCTGACTTTC; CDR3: CASSSGTWDSGANVLTF
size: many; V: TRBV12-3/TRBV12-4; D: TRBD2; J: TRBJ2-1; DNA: TGTGCCAGCGGCGGGAGTAGTTACAATGAGCAGTTCTTC; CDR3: CASGGSSYNEQFF
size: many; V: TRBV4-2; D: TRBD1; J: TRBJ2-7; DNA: TGTGCCAGCAGCCAAGGCCCCGGGACAGTCTACGAGCAGTACTTC; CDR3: CASSQGPGTVYEQYF
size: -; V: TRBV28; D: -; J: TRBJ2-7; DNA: TGTGCCAGCAGTCCCGGACAGTTTCACGAGCAGTACTTC; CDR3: CASSPGQFHEQYF
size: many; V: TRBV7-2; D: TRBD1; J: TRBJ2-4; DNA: TGTGCCAGCAGCACCGACAGGGCCCAAAACATTCAGTACTTC; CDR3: CASSTDRAQNIQYF
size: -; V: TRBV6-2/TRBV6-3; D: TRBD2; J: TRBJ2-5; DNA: TGTGCCAGCAGTGGACTAGCGGGAGGGGGTTCATACCAAGAGACCCAGTACTTC; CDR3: CASSGLAGGGSYQETQYF
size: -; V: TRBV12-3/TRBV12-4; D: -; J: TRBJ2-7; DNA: TGTGCCAGCAGTCTCCGGGACACCTTAGCCTACGAGCAGTACTTC; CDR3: CASSLRDTLAYEQYF
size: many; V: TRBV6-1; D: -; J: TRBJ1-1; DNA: TGTGCCAGCACCCTAGGCCCGAGGGGCGACACTGAAGCTTTCTTT; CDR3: CASTLGPRGDTEAFF
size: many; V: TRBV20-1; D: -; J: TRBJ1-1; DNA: TGCAGTGCCCGTCCGGACAGGAACACTGAAGCTTTCTTT; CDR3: CSARPDRNTEAFF
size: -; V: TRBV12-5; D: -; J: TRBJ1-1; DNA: TGTGCTAGTGGTTTTTTAGAATCTTTGAACACTGAAGCTTTCTTT; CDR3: CASGFLESLNTEAFF
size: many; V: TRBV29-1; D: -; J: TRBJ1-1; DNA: TGCAGCGGATGTAAGGACCTCGCTGAAGCTTTCTTT; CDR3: CSGCKDLAEAFF
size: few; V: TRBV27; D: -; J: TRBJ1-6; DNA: TGTGCCAGCACCCCAGTTCCTTTAGGATCGAGCTCCTATAATTCACCCCTCCACTTT; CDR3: CASTPVPLGSSSYNSPLHF
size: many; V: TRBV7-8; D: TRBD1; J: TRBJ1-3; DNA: TGTGCCAGCAGCTCCATCCGGACAGGCATACTCTCTGGAAACACCATATATTTT; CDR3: CASSSIRTGILSGNTIYF
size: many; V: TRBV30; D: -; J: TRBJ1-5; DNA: TGTGCCTGGAGTGTACTTAATCAGCCCCAGCATTTT; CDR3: CAWSVLNQPQHF
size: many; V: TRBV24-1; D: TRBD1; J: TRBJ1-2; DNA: TGTGCCACCAGTCCTGGGACAGGGGACTATGGCTACACCTTC; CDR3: CATSPGTGDYGYTF
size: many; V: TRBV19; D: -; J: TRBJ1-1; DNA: TGTGCCAGTAGTGTCACAGCGAACACTGAAGCTTTCTTT; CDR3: CASSVTANTEAFF
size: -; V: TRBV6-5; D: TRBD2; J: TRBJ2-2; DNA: TGTGCCAGCAGTTTAAGGGGGACTAGCGTTAACACCGGGGAGCTGTTTTTT; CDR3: CASSLRGTSVNTGELFF
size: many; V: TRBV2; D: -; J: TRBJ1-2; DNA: -; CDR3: CASRVGLGSYGHTF
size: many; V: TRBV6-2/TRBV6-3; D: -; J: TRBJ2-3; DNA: TGTGCCAGCAGACCTCGGGATGGGGCGGATACGCAGTATTTT; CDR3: CASRPRDGADTQYF
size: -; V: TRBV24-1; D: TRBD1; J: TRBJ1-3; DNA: TGTGCCACCAGCACATCCGACAGGGAAACTGGAAACACCATATATTTT; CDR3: CATSTSDRETGNTIYF
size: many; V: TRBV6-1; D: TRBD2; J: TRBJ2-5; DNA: TGTGCCAGCAGTGTGGGACTAGCGGGAGGGCGTTCCCAGTACTTC; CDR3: CASSVGLAGGRSQYF
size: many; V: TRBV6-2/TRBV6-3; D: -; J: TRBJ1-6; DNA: TGTGCCAGCAGTTGGGGACAACATAATTCACCCCTCCACTTT; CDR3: CASSWGQHNSPLHF
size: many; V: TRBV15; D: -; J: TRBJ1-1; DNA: TGTGCCACCAGCAGAGATAAGTGGACAGTCGAAGCTTTCTTT; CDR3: CATSRDKWTVEAFF
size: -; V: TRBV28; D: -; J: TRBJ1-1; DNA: TGTGCCAGCACAGGGCCCACTGAAGCTTTCTTT; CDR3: CASTGPTEAFF
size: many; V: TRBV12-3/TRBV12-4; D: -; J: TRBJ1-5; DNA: TGTGCCAGCAGTCGCCAAGGGAACAATCAGCCCCAGCATTTT; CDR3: CASSRQGNNQPQHF
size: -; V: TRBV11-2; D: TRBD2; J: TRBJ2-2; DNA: TGTGCCAGCAGCGACTATCGGAGCGGGAGTGGGACCGGGGAGCTGTTTTTT; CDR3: CASSDYRSGSGTGELFF
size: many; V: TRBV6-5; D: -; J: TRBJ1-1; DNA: TGTGCCAGCAGTTACCCCGAGGGCACTGAAGCTTTCTTT; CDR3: CASSYPEGTEAFF
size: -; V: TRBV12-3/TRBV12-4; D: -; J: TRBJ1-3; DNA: TGTGCCAGCAGCAAGGCGAGCTCTGGAAACACCATATATTTT; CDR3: CASSKASSGNTIYF
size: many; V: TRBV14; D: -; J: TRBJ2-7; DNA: TGTGCCAGCAGCCAAGGGGGTCCCGGGAGCCGGACGGTCTCCGAGCAGTACTTC; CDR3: CASSQGGPGSRTVSEQYF
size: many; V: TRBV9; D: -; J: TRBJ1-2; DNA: TGTGCCAGCAGCCAGGGGACCAACTATGGCTACACCTTC; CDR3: CASSQGTNYGYTF
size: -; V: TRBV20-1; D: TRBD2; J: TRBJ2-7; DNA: TGCAGTGCTCTTGGGATTAGCGGGAGGGGCGACGAGCAGTACTTC; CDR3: CSALGISGRGDEQYF
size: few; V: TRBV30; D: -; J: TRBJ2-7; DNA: TGTGCCTGGGAGCAGGGTAGCAGAGGTTACGAGCAGTACTTC; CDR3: CAWEQGSRGYEQYF
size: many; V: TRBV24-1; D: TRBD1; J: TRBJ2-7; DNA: TGTGCCACCAGTGAAAGTACGGGACAGGGTGGCTACGAGCAGTACTTC; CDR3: CATSESTGQGGYEQYF
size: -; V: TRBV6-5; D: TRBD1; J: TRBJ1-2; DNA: TGTGCCAGCAGTTACGACCCGGGACAGGTGGATGGCTACACCTTC; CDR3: CASSYDPGQVDGYTF
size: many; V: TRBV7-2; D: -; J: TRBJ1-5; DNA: TGTGCCAGCAGCCTTGGACAGTACCAGCCCCAGCATTTT; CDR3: CASSLGQYQPQHF
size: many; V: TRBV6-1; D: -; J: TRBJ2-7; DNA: TGTGCCAGCAACCAAGGGGACTACGAGCAGTACTTC; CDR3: CASNQGDYEQYF
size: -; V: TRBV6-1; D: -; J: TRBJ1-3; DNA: TGTGCCAGCGGCCCGGGACTGCGCTCTGGAAACACCATATATTTT; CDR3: CASGPGLRSGNTIYF
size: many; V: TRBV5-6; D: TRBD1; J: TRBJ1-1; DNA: TGTGCCAGCAGATTATGGGACAGCCACAGGGGGACTGAAGCTTTCTTT; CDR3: CASRLWDSHRGTEAFF
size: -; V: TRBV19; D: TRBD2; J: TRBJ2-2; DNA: TGTGCCAGTAGTCCGGGACCGCGGGGGGCCGGGGAGCTGTTTTTT; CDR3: CASSPGPRGAGELFF
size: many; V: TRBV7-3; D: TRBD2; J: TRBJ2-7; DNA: TGTGCCAGCAGCCTTACTAGCGGGAGATACTACGAGCAGTACTTC; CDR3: CASSLTSGRYYEQYF
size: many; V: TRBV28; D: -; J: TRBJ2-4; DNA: TGTGCCAGCAGTTTATATCGCCAAATCGGGTTTACCAAAAACATTCAGTACTTC; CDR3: CASSLYRQIGFTKNIQYF
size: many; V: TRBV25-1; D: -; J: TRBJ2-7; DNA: TGTGCCAGCAGTGGGGAGACAGAAAACCCCTACGAGCAGTACTTC; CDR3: CASSGETENPYEQYF
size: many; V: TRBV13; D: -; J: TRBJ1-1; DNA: TGTGCCAGCAGCTTAAATTGGAACACTGAAGCTTTCTTT; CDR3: CASSLNWNTEAFF
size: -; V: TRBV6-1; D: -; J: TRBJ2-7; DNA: TGTGCCAGCAGTGTTAGGGAGGTCTTGTACGAGCAGTACTTC; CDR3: CASSVREVLYEQYF
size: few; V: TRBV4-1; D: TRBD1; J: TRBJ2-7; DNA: TGCGCCAGCAGCCCCTCCGGGACAGGGACATCCTACGAGCAGTACTTC; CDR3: CASSPSGTGTSYEQYF
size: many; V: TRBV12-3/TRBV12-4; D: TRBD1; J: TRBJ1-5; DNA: TGTGCCAGCAGTAAGGACAGGGCCGGACAGCCCCAGCATTTT; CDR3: CASSKDRAGQPQHF
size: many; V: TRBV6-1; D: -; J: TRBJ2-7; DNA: TGTGCCAGCAGTGAAGAGGGGGGACCCTACGAGCAGTACTTC; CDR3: CASSEEGGPYEQYF
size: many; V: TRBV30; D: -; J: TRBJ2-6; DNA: TGTGCCTGGAGTGGAACTGGGGCCAACGTCCTGACTTTC; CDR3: CAWSGTGANVLTF
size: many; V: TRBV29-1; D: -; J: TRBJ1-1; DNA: TGCAGCGTTCCTGGCGGCCATCGGACTGAAGCTTTCTTT; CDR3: CSVPGGHRTEAFF
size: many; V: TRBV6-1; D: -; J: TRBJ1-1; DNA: TGTGCCAGCAGGGATTCTGGGAGTACGAACACTGAAGCTTTCTTT; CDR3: CASRDSGSTNTEAFF
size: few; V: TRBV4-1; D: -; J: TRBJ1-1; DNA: TGCGCCAGCAGCCATAAGAACACTGAAGCTTTCTTT; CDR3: CASSHKNTEAFF